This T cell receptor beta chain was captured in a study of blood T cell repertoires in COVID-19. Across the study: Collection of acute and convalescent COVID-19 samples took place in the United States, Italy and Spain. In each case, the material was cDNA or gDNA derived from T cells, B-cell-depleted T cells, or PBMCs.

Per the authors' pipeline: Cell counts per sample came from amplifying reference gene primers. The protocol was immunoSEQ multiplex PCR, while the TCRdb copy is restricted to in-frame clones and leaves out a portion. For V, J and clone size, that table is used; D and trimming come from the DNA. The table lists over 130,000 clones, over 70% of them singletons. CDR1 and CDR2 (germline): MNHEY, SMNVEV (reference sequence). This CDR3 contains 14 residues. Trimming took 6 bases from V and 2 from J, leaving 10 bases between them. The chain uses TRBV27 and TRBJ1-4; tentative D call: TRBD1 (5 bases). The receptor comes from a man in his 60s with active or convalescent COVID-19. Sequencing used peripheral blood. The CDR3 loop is CASSLTATNEKLFF. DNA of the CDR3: TGTGCCAGCAGCCTGACAGCTACTAATGAAAAACTGTTTTTT.